The rows below give T cell receptor beta chains drawn from one sample of a study of metastatic and nonmetastatic thyroid tumors. TCRdb reprocessed the PCR reads via MiXCR. The sample shows 25,000 to 30,000 clones, under 15% of them seen only once. Material: blood. These receptor sequences come from a female donor with papillary thyroid cancer or a benign thyroid nodule (not recorded which). Some clones in this sample may be carry-over from other donors' samples. The conserved cysteine and the conserved F or W are not part of the CDR3 here.

V gene: TRBV20-1; J gene: TRBJ2-3; CDR3 protein: SAARGRLTSTDTQY
V gene: TRBV7-8; J gene: TRBJ2-1; CDR3 protein: ASTRREALVNEQF
V gene: TRBV5-1; J gene: TRBJ1-1; CDR3 protein: ASSFGGGLMNTEAF
V gene: TRBV18; J gene: TRBJ2-6; CDR3 protein: ASSLMRLAGNSGANVLT
V gene: TRBV28; J gene: TRBJ1-4; CDR3 protein: ASSLQSATNEKLF
V gene: TRBV6-1; J gene: TRBJ1-6; CDR3 protein: ASSEYSSNSPLH
V gene: TRBV19; J gene: TRBJ1-6; CDR3 protein: ASPGQGDYSPLH
V gene: TRBV20-1; J gene: TRBJ2-3; CDR3 protein: SATRTGSADTQY
V gene: TRBV18; J gene: TRBJ1-5; CDR3 protein: ASSMTVYSNQPQH
V gene: TRBV6-1; J gene: TRBJ2-3; CDR3 protein: ASSEYFRSATDTQY
V gene: TRBV30; J gene: TRBJ2-1; CDR3 protein: AWSTGTGGHNEQF
V gene: TRBV28; J gene: TRBJ1-5; CDR3 protein: ASSWGGNQPQH
V gene: TRBV9; J gene: TRBJ2-1; CDR3 protein: ASSVEASGRVSYNEQF
V gene: TRBV28; J gene: TRBJ2-7; CDR3 protein: ASSLIGYPSSYEQY
V gene: TRBV5-8; J gene: TRBJ1-3; CDR3 protein: ASSLVSGGNTIY
V gene: TRBV7-8; J gene: TRBJ1-5; CDR3 protein: ASSLSGGVNQPQH
V gene: TRBV20-1; J gene: TRBJ2-7; CDR3 protein: SGSGDRGTEQY
V gene: TRBV20-1; J gene: TRBJ2-1; CDR3 protein: SALATSGRVNEQF
V gene: TRBV12-3/TRBV12-4; J gene: TRBJ1-2; CDR3 protein: ASRGQVADYGYT
V gene: TRBV6-2/TRBV6-3; J gene: TRBJ2-7; CDR3 protein: ASRTGGDNYEQY
V gene: TRBV6-1; J gene: TRBJ2-1; CDR3 protein: ASKKRGYYNEQF
V gene: TRBV20-1; J gene: TRBJ1-3; CDR3 protein: SAFVGQGSEEIY
V gene: TRBV7-2; J gene: TRBJ2-3; CDR3 protein: ASSLGARGGTDTQY
V gene: TRBV12-3/TRBV12-4; J gene: TRBJ1-3; CDR3 protein: ASSLVPLPSGNTIY
V gene: TRBV27; J gene: TRBJ2-1; CDR3 protein: ASIPGDRWPYDEQF
V gene: TRBV9; J gene: TRBJ2-2; CDR3 protein: ASSSWAGGPTGELF
V gene: TRBV19; J gene: TRBJ1-5; CDR3 protein: ASSIVGRSQPQH
V gene: TRBV6-6; J gene: TRBJ2-1; CDR3 protein: ASSYSRVYNEQF
V gene: TRBV28; J gene: TRBJ1-2; CDR3 protein: ASSSGGYGYT
V gene: TRBV11-3; J gene: TRBJ2-1; CDR3 protein: ASSSGLAGDLYNEQF
V gene: TRBV28; J gene: TRBJ1-1; CDR3 protein: ASSPRTGPTEAF
V gene: TRBV5-6; J gene: TRBJ1-4; CDR3 protein: ASSDRTGMREKLF
V gene: TRBV2; J gene: TRBJ1-1; CDR3 protein: ASSAGGRTEAF
V gene: TRBV20-1; J gene: TRBJ2-1; CDR3 protein: SAPLGSSDEQF
V gene: TRBV6-5; J gene: TRBJ2-7; CDR3 protein: ASSYSKTYEQY
V gene: TRBV4-2; J gene: TRBJ2-2; CDR3 protein: ASSQTSWSGTGELF
V gene: TRBV27; J gene: TRBJ1-5; CDR3 protein: ASSWLSNQPQH
V gene: TRBV6-1; J gene: TRBJ2-7; CDR3 protein: ASRNHGQGNSYEQY
V gene: TRBV28; J gene: TRBJ1-6; CDR3 protein: ASSPPLAPLH
V gene: TRBV4-3; J gene: TRBJ2-2; CDR3 protein: ASSQDAPSTSLGETGELF
V gene: TRBV28; J gene: TRBJ1-5; CDR3 protein: ASSLELGNQPQH
V gene: TRBV20-1; J gene: TRBJ2-3; CDR3 protein: SASPENKGTDTQY